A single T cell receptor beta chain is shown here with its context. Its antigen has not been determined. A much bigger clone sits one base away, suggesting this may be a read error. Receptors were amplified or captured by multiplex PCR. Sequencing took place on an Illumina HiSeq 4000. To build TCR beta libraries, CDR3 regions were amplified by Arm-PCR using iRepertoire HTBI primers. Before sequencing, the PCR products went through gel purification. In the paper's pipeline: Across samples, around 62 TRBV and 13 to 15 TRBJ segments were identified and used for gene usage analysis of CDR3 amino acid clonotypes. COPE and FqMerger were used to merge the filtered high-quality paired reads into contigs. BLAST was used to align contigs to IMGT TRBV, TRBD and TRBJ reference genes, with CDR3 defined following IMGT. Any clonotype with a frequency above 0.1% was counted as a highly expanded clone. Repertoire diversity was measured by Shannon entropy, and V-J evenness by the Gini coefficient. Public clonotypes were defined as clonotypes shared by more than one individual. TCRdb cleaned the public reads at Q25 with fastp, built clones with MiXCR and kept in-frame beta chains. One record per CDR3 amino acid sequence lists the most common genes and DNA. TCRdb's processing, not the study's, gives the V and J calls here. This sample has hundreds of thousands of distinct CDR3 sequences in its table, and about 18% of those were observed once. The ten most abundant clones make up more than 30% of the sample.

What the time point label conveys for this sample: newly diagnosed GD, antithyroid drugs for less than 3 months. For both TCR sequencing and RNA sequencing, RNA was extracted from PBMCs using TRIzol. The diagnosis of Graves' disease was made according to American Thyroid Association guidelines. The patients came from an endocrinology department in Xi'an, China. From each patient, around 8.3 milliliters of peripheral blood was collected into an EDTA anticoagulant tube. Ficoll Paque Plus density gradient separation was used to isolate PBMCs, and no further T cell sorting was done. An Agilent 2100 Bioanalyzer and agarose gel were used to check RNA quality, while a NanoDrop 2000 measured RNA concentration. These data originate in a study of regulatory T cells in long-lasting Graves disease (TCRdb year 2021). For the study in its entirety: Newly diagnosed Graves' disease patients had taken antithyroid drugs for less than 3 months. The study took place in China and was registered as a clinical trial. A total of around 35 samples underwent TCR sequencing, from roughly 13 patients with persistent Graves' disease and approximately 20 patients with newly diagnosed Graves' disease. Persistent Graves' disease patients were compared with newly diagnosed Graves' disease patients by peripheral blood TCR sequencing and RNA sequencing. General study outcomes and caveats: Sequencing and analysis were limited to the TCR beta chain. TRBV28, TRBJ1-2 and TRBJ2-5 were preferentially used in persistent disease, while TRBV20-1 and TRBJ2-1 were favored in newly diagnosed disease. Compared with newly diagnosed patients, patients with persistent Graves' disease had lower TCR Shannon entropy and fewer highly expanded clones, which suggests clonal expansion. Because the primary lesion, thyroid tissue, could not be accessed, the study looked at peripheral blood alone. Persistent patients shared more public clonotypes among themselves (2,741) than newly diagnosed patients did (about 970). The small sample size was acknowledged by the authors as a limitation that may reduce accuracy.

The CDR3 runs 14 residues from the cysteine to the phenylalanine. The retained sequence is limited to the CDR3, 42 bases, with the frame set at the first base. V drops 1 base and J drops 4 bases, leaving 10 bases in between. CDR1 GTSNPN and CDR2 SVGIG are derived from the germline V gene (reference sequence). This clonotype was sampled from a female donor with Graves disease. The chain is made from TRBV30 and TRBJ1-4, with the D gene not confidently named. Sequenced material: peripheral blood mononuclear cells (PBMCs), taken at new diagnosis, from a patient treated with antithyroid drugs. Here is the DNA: TGTGCCTGGAGTGAGGCCAGGTTTAATGAAAAACTGTTTTTT. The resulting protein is CAWSEARFNEKLFF.